These 19 T cell receptor beta chains were sequenced from one sample in a study of CD8 T cells in ankylosing spondylitis. TCRdb re-derived calls from the 5' RACE reads in MiXCR, one entry per CDR3 protein. This table has 300,000 to 400,000 distinct CDR3 sequences, about 15% appearing once. Sequencing was carried out using blood, either unsorted or a sorted T cell fraction (not recorded which). These receptors were collected from a male donor with ankylosing spondylitis or in good health (not recorded which).

The chain joins TRBV25-1 to TRBJ2-7; TRBD1 matches at 7 bases. Per the germline V gene, CDR1 is MGHDK and CDR2 is SYGVNS. The V and J ends lost 5 bases and 0 bases, in that order; junction bases with no gene match: 7. This CDR3 is 15 amino acids long. CDR3 sequence: CASSLRTGPSYEQYF. The CDR3 DNA reads TGTGCCAGCAGTCTACGGACAGGTCCCTCCTACGAGCAGTACTTC.

This clonotype has only a few counts. The chain has TRBV28 and TRBJ1-4; D not resolved. The V gene lost 4 bases and the J gene lost 6 bases, with 15 bases spanning the gap. This CDR3 contains 15 residues. Per germline, CDR1 MDHEN and CDR2 SYDVKM. Here the CDR3 DNA reads TGTGCCAGCAGTTCGTCTGGAACCGAAGATGAAAAACTGTTTTTT. It is translated as CASSSSGTEDEKLFF.

This clonotype showed up many times. V usage is TRBV29-1 and J usage is TRBJ2-1; D is unclear. Germline CDR1 SQVTM, CDR2 ANQGSEA. The germline V and J ends were trimmed by 5 bases and 6 bases, with 11 bases remaining between them. The CDR3 loop spans 12 amino acids. The CDR3 coding sequence is TGCAGCGTTTCGCTAGTGGGCAATGAGCAGTTCTTC. Translating it yields CSVSLVGNEQFF.

The chain carries TRBV10-3 and TRBJ1-2; unclear D gene. V lost 0 bases and J lost 4, with 9 bases in between. This CDR3 is 14 amino acids long. Germline V gives CDR1 ENHRY, CDR2 SYGVKD. CDR3 nucleotide sequence: TGTGCCATCAGTGAGTCCCCGGAACCCTATGGCTACACCTTC. As protein: CAISESPEPYGYTF.

This clonotype was counted a few times. The J gene is TRBJ2-3, the V gene TRBV2; a possible D gene is TRBD1 (6 bases). The length of the CDR3 is 15 residues. Trimming took 4 bases from V and 3 from J, leaving 14 bases between them. Germline lookup yields CDR1 SNHLY and CDR2 FYNNEI. The CDR3 is CASSGGLVETDTQYF. The CDR3, as DNA: TGTGCCAGCAGTGGGGGGCTAGTTGAAACAGATACGCAGTATTTT.

The sample holds many counts of this clonotype. This chain links TRBV12-3 or TRBV12-4 with TRBJ1-3; maybe TRBD1 (6 bases). This CDR3 contains 13 residues. Trimming left V 6 bases short and J 5 bases short, with 11 bases between. The CDR3 region has the DNA TGTGCCAGCAGCCTAAGGGGGAGAAACACCATATATTTT. This codes for CASSLRGRNTIYF.

The chain recombines TRBV6-4 with TRBJ1-6, with unresolved D. This CDR3 is built from 15 residues. Germline V gene data show CDR1 as MRHNA and CDR2 as SNTAGT. V dropped 0 bases and J dropped 8 bases, with 11 bases sitting between them. CDR3 coding DNA: TGTGCCAGCAGTGACTCACCGGGTACGGATTCACCCCTCCACTTT. As protein: CASSDSPGTDSPLHF.

This clonotype has more than one count but fewer than ten. The genes are TRBV5-1 and TRBJ2-7, with TRBD2 matching 8 bases. CDR3 length equals 14 residues. Germline lookup yields CDR1 SGHRS and CDR2 YFSETQ. J gave up 2 bases and V 1 base, and 2 bases lay outside the gene matches. In DNA, the CDR3 is TGCGCCAGCAGCTTGACTAGCGGTCCCTACGAGCAGTACTTC. Translation gives CASSLTSGPYEQYF.

This clonotype was found many times. This rearrangement joins TRBV5-1 to TRBJ2-7; D not certain. CDR1 is SGHRS and CDR2 is YFSETQ in the germline V gene. Trimming removed 4 bases at V and 5 bases at J, with 10 bases between. The CDR3 consists of 12 residues. Here the CDR3 reads CASSIAPHEQYF. In DNA form, the CDR3 reads TGCGCCAGCAGCATCGCACCCCACGAGCAGTACTTC. Full variable domain (outside the CDR3, taken from reference TRBV5-1 and TRBJ2-7): KAGVTQTPRYLIKTRGQQVTLSCSPISGHRSVSWYQQTPGQGLQFLFEYFSETQRNKGNFPGRFSGRQFSNSRSEMNVSTLELGDSALYLCASSIAPHEQYFGPGTRLTVT.

The chain employs TRBV5-1 and TRBJ2-1; 10 bases align to TRBD2. Germline CDR1 is SGHRS and CDR2 is YFSETQ. V dropped 4 bases and J dropped 7; count of bases not matched to a gene: 5. CDR3 size: 14 residues. CDR3 sequence: CASSRAGGQNEQFF. In nucleotides, the CDR3 is TGCGCCAGCAGCCGAGCGGGGGGGCAAAATGAGCAGTTCTTC. The full variable domain, its missing parts supplied by reference TRBV5-1 and TRBJ2-1, is KAGVTQTPRYLIKTRGQQVTLSCSPISGHRSVSWYQQTPGQGLQFLFEYFSETQRNKGNFPGRFSGRQFSNSRSEMNVSTLELGDSALYLCASSRAGGQNEQFFGPGTRLTVL.

CDR3 sequence (DNA): TGTGCCAGCAGTTTTTCCCAGGCGCTCGGGGATACGCAGTATTTT. Residues: CASSFSQALGDTQYF. V usage is TRBV12-3 or TRBV12-4 and J usage is TRBJ2-3; no definite D call. The CDR3 loop spans 15 amino acids. V lost 3 bases and J lost 6, with 16 bases in between.

In its sample, this clonotype was seen many times. The V and J genes are TRBV7-8 and TRBJ1-1, with D maybe TRBD1 (5 bases). This CDR3 comprises 17 residues. V lost 5 bases, J lost 6 bases, and 25 bases lay in between. Germline CDR1 SGHVS, CDR2 FQNEAQ. The CDR3 nucleotides read TGTGCCAGCAGCACCCGGGGGAGGTCGGGGTTGGGCCCTGAAGCTTTCTTT. Translation gives CASSTRGRSGLGPEAFF. The variable domain in full, completed from reference TRBV7-8 and TRBJ1-1, reads GAGVSQSPRYKVAKRGQDVALRCDPISGHVSLFWYQQALGQGPEFLTYFQNEAQLDKSGLPSDRFFAERPEGSVSTLKIQRTQQEDSAVYLCASSTRGRSGLGPEAFFGQGTRLTVV.

The CDR3 DNA is TGTGCCAGCAGCCAGTCGACAGGGGTACTTCAGAACACCGGGGAGCTGTTTTTT. It encodes CASSQSTGVLQNTGELFF. The chain joins TRBV3-1 to TRBJ2-2, with 8 bases that match TRBD1. The trim removed 3 bases at V and 1 base at J, leaving 10 bases unmatched. CDR1 LGHDT and CDR2 YNNKEL come from the germline V gene (reference sequence). This CDR3 comprises 18 residues.

The V and J genes are TRBV5-1 and TRBJ2-7; D is possibly TRBD1 (5 bases). Germline values: CDR1 SGHRS, CDR2 YFSETQ. The germline V and J ends were trimmed by 3 bases and 1 base, with 8 bases remaining between them. There are 13 residues in the CDR3. The CDR3 sequence: CASSWGGSYEQYF. In DNA form, the CDR3 reads TGCGCCAGCAGCTGGGGCGGATCCTACGAGCAGTACTTC.

This clonotype was counted a few times. This chain links TRBV2 with TRBJ2-4, with D unresolved. The V gene's germline CDR1 is SNHLY and CDR2 FYNNEI. The CDR3 runs 18 residues. Trimming removed 3 bases from V and 0 bases from J, with 18 bases in between. CDR3: CASSDLGFSGGAKNIQYF. As DNA, the CDR3 is TGTGCCAGCAGTGACCTGGGGTTTTCTGGCGGAGCCAAAAACATTCAGTACTTC.

The chain links TRBV6-1 to TRBJ2-6; D gene uncertain. The CDR3 length is 16 residues. The V end lost 6 bases, the J end lost 0 bases, and 12 bases lay between the germline ends. CDR1 and CDR2 from the germline V gene are MNHNS and SASEGT. CDR3 loop: CASRRHDSSGANVLTF. In DNA form, the CDR3 reads TGTGCCAGCAGGCGACACGACTCCTCTGGGGCCAACGTCCTGACTTTC.

The chain uses TRBV15 and TRBJ2-7, with D uncertain. V lost 0 bases, J lost 2 bases, and 8 bases lay in between. Per the germline V gene, CDR1 is LNHNV and CDR2 is YYDKDF (reference sequence). This CDR3 spans 14 amino acids. CDR3 residues: CATSRDAATYEQYF. Here the CDR3 DNA reads TGTGCCACCAGCAGAGATGCAGCCACCTACGAGCAGTACTTC.

The rearrangement links TRBV6-1 to TRBJ2-1; TRBD1 aligns across 7 bases. The CDR3 has 16 amino acids. The germline V gene encodes CDR1 MNHNS and CDR2 SASEGT. The V segment lost 6 bases and the J segment 2 bases; nucleotides outside the gene matches: 10. The chain's CDR3 is CASRPIPGQTYNEQFF. Here the CDR3 DNA reads TGTGCCAGCAGACCAATACCGGGACAGACCTACAATGAGCAGTTCTTC.

This clonotype was seen a handful of times. CDR3 sequence reads: CASSPVLGAVNQPQHF. The CDR3 DNA reads TGTGCCAGCAGTCCCGTACTCGGGGCAGTCAATCAGCCCCAGCATTTT. This rearrangement joins TRBV27 to TRBJ1-5, with a possible D match to TRBD1 (5 bases). V was trimmed by 5 bases and J by 3 bases, leaving 17 bases between them. The germline V gene encodes CDR1 MNHEY and CDR2 SMNVEV (reference sequence). The length of the CDR3 is 16 residues.